This is a list of T cell receptor beta chains from one sample in a study of cytotoxic CD8 clonotypes in ibrutinib-treated CLL. Sequencing used immunoSEQ multiplex PCR; TCRdb keeps in-frame clones, though not all of them. The sample holds tens of thousands of clones, around 84% seen once. The specimen was PBMCs, collected before ibrutinib treatment. These receptor sequences come from a human donor with chronic lymphocytic leukemia. Both conserved end residues are part of each CDR3. A D gene is named only where the DNA matches it firmly. Clone size is stated in some rows and not others, as once, few, many or a class when expanded.

d_call	clone_size	v_call	j_call	cdr3_nt	cdr3_aa
-	few	TRBV5-1	TRBJ2-3	TGCGCCAGCAGCTGGGGTGGGGCAGATACGCAGTATTTT	CASSWGGADTQYF
-	-	TRBV19	TRBJ1-5	TGTGCCAGTACAGGGTCGGGAGGCAATCAGCCCCAGCATTTT	CASTGSGGNQPQHF
TRBD1	-	TRBV5-1	TRBJ2-1	TGCGCCAGCAGCGTCCGGGACAGGGCCTATGAGCAGTTCTTC	CASSVRDRAYEQFF
TRBD1	-	TRBV19	TRBJ2-7	TGTGCCAGTAGCATGAGGACAGGGGGCTCCTACGAGCAGTACTTC	CASSMRTGGSYEQYF
-	-	TRBV9	TRBJ1-2	TGTGCCAGCAGCGTAGGTGGGGCTCGGGGCTACACCTTC	CASSVGGARGYTF
TRBD1	-	TRBV5-1	TRBJ1-3	TGCGCCAGCAGCGCCGGGACAGTAAGCTCTGGAAACACCATATATTTT	CASSAGTVSSGNTIYF
TRBD1	-	TRBV2	TRBJ1-4	TGTGCCAGCAGAAGGACAGGGTCCAATGAAAAACTGTTTTTT	CASRRTGSNEKLFF
-	-	TRBV5-1	TRBJ2-1	TGCGCCAGCAGCCCAGGCAGGACGGGACGCAATGAGCAGTTCTTC	CASSPGRTGRNEQFF
-	-	TRBV7-2	TRBJ1-4	TGTGCCAGCAGCTTAGAGTGGGGGGAAACTAATGAAAAACTGTTTTTT	CASSLEWGETNEKLFF
-	-	TRBV5-6	TRBJ2-5	TGTGCCAGCAGCTTTCAAGAGACCCAGTACTTC	CASSFQETQYF
TRBD1	-	TRBV19	TRBJ2-7	TGTGCCAGTAGTATTGGGGGGACAGGGGGCCGGGAGCAGTACTTC	CASSIGGTGGREQYF
TRBD1	-	TRBV6-6	TRBJ1-5	TGTGCCAGCAGTTACCGAGGGGGCCTGGAGCCCCAGCATTTT	CASSYRGGLEPQHF
-	few	TRBV18	TRBJ1-5	TGTGCCAGCTCACCTATCGTGAAGGGTAAGCGGCAGCCCCAGCATTTT	CASSPIVKGKRQPQHF
TRBD2	once	TRBV7-2	TRBJ2-1	TGTGCCAGCAGCTTAGGTGGTAGCGGGAGGATAAATGAGCAGTTCTTC	CASSLGGSGRINEQFF
TRBD2	-	TRBV5-6	TRBJ2-7	TGTGCCAGCAGCCCCCGAGGACTAGCGGGAGCTAGCTACGAGCAGTACTTC	CASSPRGLAGASYEQYF
-	-	TRBV2	TRBJ1-5	TGTGCCAGTGGCAGGGGCGAGGGTAGCAATCAGCCCCAGCATTTT	CASGRGEGSNQPQHF
-	-	TRBV7-2	TRBJ2-1	TGTGCCAGCAGCCCATCCCCGGCACGGGATGAGCAGTTCTTC	CASSPSPARDEQFF
TRBD2	-	TRBV10-1	TRBJ2-5	TGCGCCAGCAGTGAGTTAGCGGGGGATCAAGAGACCCAGTACTTC	CASSELAGDQETQYF
-	-	TRBV7-8	TRBJ2-2	TGTGCCAGCAGCTTAGTTCGGGTTCCCCGACGGAACACCGGGGAGCTGTTTTTT	CASSLVRVPRRNTGELFF
-	-	TRBV7-8	TRBJ2-5	TGTGCCAGCAGGGGTCAACAGATAGTGGAGACCCAGTACTTC	CASRGQQIVETQYF
TRBD1	-	TRBV13	TRBJ1-1	TGTGCCAGCAGCCCCCCCGACAGGGGGCTTTGGACTGAAGCTTTCTTT	CASSPPDRGLWTEAFF
-	-	TRBV25-1	TRBJ2-1	TGTGCCAGCAGTGAGTACGGGGTCTCCTACAATGAGCAGTTCTTC	CASSEYGVSYNEQFF
TRBD1	-	TRBV7-6	TRBJ2-3	TGTGCCAGCAGCTTCTCCGGACAGGGTATAGATACGCAGTATTTT	CASSFSGQGIDTQYF
-	-	TRBV5-1	TRBJ2-5	TGCGCCAGCAGCTTGGGACCCTTAGAGACCCAGTACTTC	CASSLGPLETQYF
-	once	TRBV30	TRBJ2-3	TGTGCCTGGAGTGTACCTACCCCTCTAGAAGATACGCAGTATTTT	CAWSVPTPLEDTQYF
TRBD1	-	TRBV6-5	TRBJ1-3	TGTGCCAGCAGGATGACAGGGTCTGGAAACACCATATATTTT	CASRMTGSGNTIYF
TRBD1	once	TRBV19	TRBJ1-4	TGTGCCAGCCAATGGTTAGGACAGGGGAATGAAAAACTGTTTTTT	CASQWLGQGNEKLFF
-	-	TRBV5-1	TRBJ1-3	TGCGCCAGCAGCTTGTCCCCCACAGGACTCCTTGGAAACACCATATATTTT	CASSLSPTGLLGNTIYF
-	-	TRBV9	TRBJ1-1	TGTGCCAGCAGCCGCGACAGAGCACGTGAAGCTTTCTTT	CASSRDRAREAFF
-	few	TRBV29-1	TRBJ1-2	TGCAGCGTTGACCATAACTATGGCTACACCTTC	CSVDHNYGYTF
TRBD2	-	TRBV11-3	TRBJ2-7	TGTGCCAGCAGCTTAGTGGGGACTAGGTCGTACGAGCAGTACTTC	CASSLVGTRSYEQYF
-	-	TRBV7-9	TRBJ2-5	TGTGCCAGCAGCATCTCCTACCCAAGGGCGGAGACCCAGTACTTC	CASSISYPRAETQYF
TRBD2	-	TRBV7-8	TRBJ2-1	TGTGCCAGCAGCTTAGTTTTGCGGGAGCATGAGCAGTTCTTC	CASSLVLREHEQFF
TRBD2	-	TRBV6-6	TRBJ2-1	TGTGCCAGCAGTGCCACTAGCGGGCCATACAATGAGCAGTTCTTC	CASSATSGPYNEQFF
TRBD1	-	TRBV6-5	TRBJ1-4	TGTGCCAGCAGTTACGGGACAGGCAATGAAAAACTGTTTTTT	CASSYGTGNEKLFF
-	-	TRBV19	TRBJ1-5	TGTGCCAGTAGTGTTGGGAATCAGCCCCAGCATTTT	CASSVGNQPQHF
TRBD1	-	TRBV11-2	TRBJ1-2	TGTGCCAGCAGCCCGACAGGGTCTAACTATGGCTACACCTTC	CASSPTGSNYGYTF
-	-	TRBV9	TRBJ1-1	TGTGCCAGCAGCGTAGAGGTAGGCAGGTCAGGGGACACTGAAGCTTTCTTT	CASSVEVGRSGDTEAFF
TRBD1	-	TRBV29-1	TRBJ2-2	TGCAGCGTTGAAGATCGGACAGGGGTTAACACCGGGGAGCTGTTTTTT	CSVEDRTGVNTGELFF
-	-	TRBV4-2	TRBJ2-7	TGTGCCAGCAGCCACCCCCCCTGGCGGGACTCCTACGAGCAGTACTTC	CASSHPPWRDSYEQYF
-	-	TRBV9	TRBJ2-1	TGTGCCAGCAGCGTAGCGGGCGGGCTAGCTGCCAATGAGCAGTTCTTC	CASSVAGGLAANEQFF
-	-	TRBV6-1	TRBJ2-3	TGTGCCAGCAATTGGCAGGCCACAGATACGCAGTATTTT	CASNWQATDTQYF
TRBD2	-	TRBV7-9	TRBJ2-7	TGTGCCAGCAGCAATCCCCAGCGGGGGGCAGCCTACGAGCAGTACTTC	CASSNPQRGAAYEQYF
-	-	TRBV7-9	TRBJ2-1	TGTGCCAGCAGCACCCGACACTCCACTGAGCAGTTCTTC	CASSTRHSTEQFF
TRBD2	-	TRBV6-1	TRBJ2-1	TGTGCCAGCATTATGACTAGCGGGTACAATGAGCAGTTCTTC	CASIMTSGYNEQFF
TRBD1	-	TRBV5-1	TRBJ2-7	TGCGCCAGCAGCCCGCGACAGGGGGATCAGTACGAGCAGTACTTC	CASSPRQGDQYEQYF
TRBD1	-	TRBV19	TRBJ1-5	TGTGCCAGTAGTACCCCGAGACAGGGAGCGCGCAATCAGCCCCAGCATTTT	CASSTPRQGARNQPQHF
-	-	TRBV19	TRBJ1-5	TGTGCCAGTAGTACCGGAGACAGACAAAATCAGCCCCAGCATTTT	CASSTGDRQNQPQHF
-	-	TRBV10-3	TRBJ1-4	TGTGCCATCAGAGAATCAACTAATGAAAAACTGTTTTTT	CAIRESTNEKLFF
TRBD1	-	TRBV7-8	TRBJ2-7	TGTGCCAGCAGCTTAGGGGGACAGGGGGCTTGGGAGCAGTACTTC	CASSLGGQGAWEQYF
-	-	TRBV28	TRBJ2-7	TGTGCCAGCAGGGTAACAGGGAGCTCCTACGAGCAGTACTTC	CASRVTGSSYEQYF
-	-	TRBV9	TRBJ2-1	TGTGCCAGCAGCGTAGGGGTGGGGGAGCAGTTCTTC	CASSVGVGEQFF
TRBD1	-	TRBV6-6	TRBJ1-2	TGTGCCAGCAGTTACGGGACAGGGGGCTATGGCTACACCTTC	CASSYGTGGYGYTF
TRBD2	once	TRBV7-2	TRBJ2-1	TGTGCCAGCAGCTTTAGACTAGCGGGAGGGGATGAGCAGTTCTTC	CASSFRLAGGDEQFF